A selection of T cell receptor beta chains follows, all from one sample in a study of blood T cells in healthy people across ages. TCRdb re-derived calls from the 5' RACE reads in MiXCR, one entry per CDR3 protein. Counted here are hundreds of thousands of distinct CDR3 sequences, under 30% occurring once; the ten biggest clones make up 15% to 19%. The sample comprised blood. These receptors were obtained from a woman of 80 years or more in good health. Both conserved end residues are part of each CDR3. D genes are given only for firm matches. Where a row states a size, it is once, few, many or the class of an expanded clone; other rows omit it.

>TRBV9|TRBJ2-7|.|.
TGTGCCAGCAGCGGAGATACAATTCCTCGGTACGAGCAGTACTTC
CASSGDTIPRYEQYF
>TRBV28|TRBJ1-2|.|.
TGTGCCAGCAGTTTACCAGGGCCGGGCCCTCCAGAGTTAGGCTACACCTTC
CASSLPGPGPPELGYTF
>TRBV11-2|TRBJ1-2|TRBD1|.
TGTGCCAGCAGCTTAGCGGGACAGGGATGCTATGGCTACACCTTC
CASSLAGQGCYGYTF
>TRBV7-2|TRBJ2-3|TRBD2|many
TGTGCCAGCAGCGGGGGGGGAGGAGATACGCAGTATTTT
CASSGGGGDTQYF
>TRBV7-3|TRBJ1-2|.|many
TGTGCCAGCAGCTTAGGCCAGGGGATTGGCTACACCTTC
CASSLGQGIGYTF
>TRBV29-1|TRBJ2-7|.|medium-sized
TGCAGCACCCGGACAGTAGATTCGTACGAGCAGTACTTC
CSTRTVDSYEQYF
>TRBV20-1|TRBJ1-4|.|.
TGCAGTGCTAGGACAGTCGGTCGTGAAAAACTGTTTTTT
CSARTVGREKLFF
>TRBV11-1|TRBJ2-2|.|.
TGTGCCAGCAGCTTAGGAGGGACGATTACCGGGGAGCTGTTTTTT
CASSLGGTITGELFF
>TRBV7-2|TRBJ2-7|TRBD1|many
TGTGCCAGCAGCTTACGGCCTACGAGGGGACAGGGTTACGAGCAGTACTTC
CASSLRPTRGQGYEQYF
>TRBV5-5|TRBJ2-5|TRBD2|few
TGTGCCAGCAGCTTGGGAGATAGCGGGACCCAAGAGACCCAGTACTTC
CASSLGDSGTQETQYF
>TRBV7-2|TRBJ2-7|TRBD1|few
TGTGCCAGCAGCTTAATGGGACAGGCGTCCTACGAGCAGTACTTC
CASSLMGQASYEQYF
>TRBV6-6|TRBJ2-1|.|many
TGTGCCAGCAGCCTAGGACAGCCTAGATTCAATGAGCAGTTCTTC
CASSLGQPRFNEQFF
>TRBV10-3|TRBJ2-1|.|once
TGTGCCATCAGTGAGTCTACAGCCCGTGAGCAGTTCTTC
CAISESTAREQFF
>TRBV6-6|TRBJ1-2|TRBD1|many
TGTGCCAGCAGCTACCTTAGGACAGGCCTCAACTATGGCTACACCTTC
CASSYLRTGLNYGYTF
>TRBV20-1|TRBJ1-3|.|few
TGCAGTGCTAGAGACGCGGGTCAATCTGGAAACACCATATATTTT
CSARDAGQSGNTIYF
>TRBV3-1|TRBJ1-1|TRBD1|few
TGTGCCAGCAGCCAAGCGGGACAGCCGAACACTGAAGCTTTCTTT
CASSQAGQPNTEAFF
>TRBV6-5|TRBJ1-6|TRBD1|many
TGTGCCAGCAGTTACTCTACCGGACAGGGTTTGGGGCGGGGGAATTCACCCCTCCACTTT
CASSYSTGQGLGRGNSPLHF
>TRBV18|TRBJ2-1|TRBD1|few
TGTGCCAGCTCACAAAACCCAGCGACAGGGGGTCCCTACAATGAGCAGTTCTTC
CASSQNPATGGPYNEQFF
>TRBV20-1|TRBJ2-3|TRBD1|few
TGCAGTACTAGACCCGGACAGGCCCGCACAGATACGCAGTATTTT
CSTRPGQARTDTQYF
>TRBV29-1|TRBJ1-1|TRBD1|many
TGCAGCGTCGCTCCGACGGCAGGGGGGACTGAAGCTTTCTTT
CSVAPTAGGTEAFF
>TRBV15|TRBJ1-4|TRBD1|few
TGTGCCACCAGCAGAGATAGCAGGGGGGCCCGTAATGAAAAACTGTTTTTT
CATSRDSRGARNEKLFF
>TRBV12-3/TRBV12-4|TRBJ2-1|.|many
TGTGCCAGCAGAAACCCCTTATGGGTAAGCTCCTACAATGAGCAGTTCTTC
CASRNPLWVSSYNEQFF
>TRBV11-2|TRBJ1-4|.|.
TGTGCCAGCAGCTTAGCTGCGCATGAAAAACTGTTTTTT
CASSLAAHEKLFF
>TRBV14|TRBJ2-1|TRBD2|.
TGTGCCGGCAGCCCCCCGGAGAAGCGGACTAGCGGGGGGGATTGGAATGAGCAGTTCTTC
CAGSPPEKRTSGGDWNEQFF
>TRBV5-1|TRBJ2-1|.|.
TGCGCCAGCAGCCGAGATGGGGGGTTTTACAATGAGCAGTTCTTC
CASSRDGGFYNEQFF
>TRBV12-3/TRBV12-4|TRBJ2-3|.|.
TGTGCCAGCAGTCTACGGACATCGAGCACAGATGCGCAGTATTTT
CASSLRTSSTDAQYF
>TRBV20-1|TRBJ2-7|TRBD1|.
TGCAGTGGGCGGGGCAGGGGGCACTCCTACGAGCAGTACTTC
CSGRGRGHSYEQYF
>TRBV20-1|TRBJ2-7|TRBD1|many
TGCAGTGCTCCGACAGGGATCTGGAACGAGCAGTACTTC
CSAPTGIWNEQYF
>TRBV4-3|TRBJ2-3|.|many
TGCGCCAGCAGGGCGTCTAGCACAGATACGCAGTATTTT
CASRASSTDTQYF
>TRBV6-6|TRBJ2-1|.|many
TGTGCCAGCAGTTACCCGGGGTACAATGAGCAGTTCTTC
CASSYPGYNEQFF
>TRBV30|TRBJ1-2|TRBD1|few
TGTGCCTGGAATTGGTCCCCCCACACAGGGGCTAACTATGGCTACACCTTC
CAWNWSPHTGANYGYTF
>TRBV20-1|TRBJ1-1|TRBD1|.
TGCAGTGCTAGACAGGGGGGGAAGAACACTGAAGCTTTCTTT
CSARQGGKNTEAFF
>TRBV12-3/TRBV12-4|TRBJ2-7|TRBD1|once
TGTGCCAGCAGTTCGACAGGGCGGTTATCCTACAGTGAGCAGTACTTC
CASSSTGRLSYSEQYF
>TRBV6-6|TRBJ2-5|TRBD2|.
TGTGCCAGCCAGGGACTAGCGGGGATTGAGACCCAGTACTTC
CASQGLAGIETQYF
>TRBV5-4|TRBJ2-7|TRBD1|few
TGTGCCAGCAGGGTACAGGGGGCGGCCTACGAGCAGTACTTC
CASRVQGAAYEQYF
>TRBV6-2/TRBV6-3|TRBJ2-2|TRBD1|.
TGTGCCAGCAGTAACCCGGGACAGGGGGCAGTCGGGGAGCTGTTTTTT
CASSNPGQGAVGELFF
>TRBV28|TRBJ2-7|.|many
TGTGCCAGCAGTTCGCTCCAACTAGAAGGGGAGAAGCAGTACTTC
CASSSLQLEGEKQYF
>TRBV12-3/TRBV12-4|TRBJ2-1|TRBD2|many
TGTGCCACAACCCTAGCGGGGGTTTCCAATGAGCAGTTCTTC
CATTLAGVSNEQFF
>TRBV7-2|TRBJ2-3|TRBD2|.
TGTGTCAGCAGCTTAGCCTTGGGGGGGGTAGGCACAGATACGCAGTATTTT
CVSSLALGGVGTDTQYF
>TRBV20-1|TRBJ1-1|.|.
TGCAGTGCTGGGGGGGGCGGGATGAACACTGAAGCTTTCTTT
CSAGGGGMNTEAFF
>TRBV4-1|TRBJ1-1|.|.
TGCGCCAGCAGCCAAGATGGGGGGGCCAGGCGGAAAGCTTTCTTT
CASSQDGGARRKAFF
>TRBV7-3|TRBJ2-2|.|many
TGTGCCAGCAGCGTCAGGGGCACCGGGGAGCTGTTTTTT
CASSVRGTGELFF